This TCR beta chain derives from a study of OX40 agonist ivuxolimab in advanced cancers. Sequencing was performed with immunoSEQ multiplex PCR; in TCRdb, only in-frame clones are kept and a portion is missing. The profile shows approximately 23,000 clones, around 73% of them singletons. The CDR3 consists of 15 residues. Trimming took off 7 bases at V and 3 bases at J, with 16 bases between the two ends. Germline V CDR1 and CDR2: LNHDA, SQIVND (reference sequence). The clonotype was recovered from an adult with an advanced solid tumor such as melanoma, head and neck, liver or kidney cancer. This material consisted of CD4+ or CD8+ T cells sorted from blood, taken in a trial of the OX40 agonist ivuxolimab. V gene TRBV19 combines with J gene TRBJ2-1, with D possibly matching TRBD1 (6 bases). The CDR3 sequence is CASKGPGHIYNEQFF. For the CDR3, the DNA is TGTGCCAGTAAGGGTCCGGGACACATCTACAATGAGCAGTTCTTC. The full variable domain, its missing parts supplied by reference TRBV19 and TRBJ2-1, is DGGITQSPKYLFRKEGQNVTLSCEQNLNHDAMYWYRQDPGQGLRLIYYSQIVNDFQKGDIAEGYSVSREKKESFPLTVTSAQKNPTAFYLCASKGPGHIYNEQFFGPGTRLTVL.